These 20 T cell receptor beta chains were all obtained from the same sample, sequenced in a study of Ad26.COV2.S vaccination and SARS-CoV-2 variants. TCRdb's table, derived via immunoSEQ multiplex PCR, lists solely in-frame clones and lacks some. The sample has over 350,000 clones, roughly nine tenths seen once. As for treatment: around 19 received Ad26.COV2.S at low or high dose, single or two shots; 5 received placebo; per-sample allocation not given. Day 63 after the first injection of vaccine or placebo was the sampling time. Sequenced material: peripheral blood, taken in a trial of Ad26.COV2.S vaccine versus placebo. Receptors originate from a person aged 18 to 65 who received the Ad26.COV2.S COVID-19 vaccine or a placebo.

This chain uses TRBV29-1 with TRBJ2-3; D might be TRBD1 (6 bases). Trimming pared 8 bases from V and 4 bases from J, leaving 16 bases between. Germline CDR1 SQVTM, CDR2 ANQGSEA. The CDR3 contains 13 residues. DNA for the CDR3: TGCAGCTCAGTAACAGGGATCGCAGATACGCAGTATTTT. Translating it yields CSSVTGIADTQYF.

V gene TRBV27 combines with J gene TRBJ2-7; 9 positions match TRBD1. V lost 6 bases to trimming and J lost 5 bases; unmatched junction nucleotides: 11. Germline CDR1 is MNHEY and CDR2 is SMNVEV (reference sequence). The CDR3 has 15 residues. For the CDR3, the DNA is TGTGCCAGCAGCACCGGACAGGGGCACGTACACGAGCAGTACTTC. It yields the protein CASSTGQGHVHEQYF.

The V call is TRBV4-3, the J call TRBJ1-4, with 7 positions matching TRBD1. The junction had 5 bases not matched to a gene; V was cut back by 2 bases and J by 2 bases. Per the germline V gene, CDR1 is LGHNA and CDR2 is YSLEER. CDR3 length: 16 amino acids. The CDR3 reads CASSQNRGGTNEKLFF. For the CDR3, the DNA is TGCGCCAGCAGCCAAAACAGGGGTGGGACTAATGAAAAACTGTTTTTT.

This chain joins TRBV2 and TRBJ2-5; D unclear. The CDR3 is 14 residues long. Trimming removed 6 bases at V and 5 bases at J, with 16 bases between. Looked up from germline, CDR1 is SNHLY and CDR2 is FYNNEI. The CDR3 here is CASRRIAQGETQYF. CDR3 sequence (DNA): TGTGCCAGCAGGAGGATCGCACAAGGGGAGACCCAGTACTTC.

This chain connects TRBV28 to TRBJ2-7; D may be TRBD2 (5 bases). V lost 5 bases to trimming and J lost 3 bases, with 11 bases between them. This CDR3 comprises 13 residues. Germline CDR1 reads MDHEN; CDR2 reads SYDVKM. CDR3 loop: CASSRGFSYEQYF. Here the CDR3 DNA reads TGTGCCAGCAGTCGGGGTTTCAGCTACGAGCAGTACTTC. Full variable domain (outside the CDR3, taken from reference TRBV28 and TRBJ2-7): DVKVTQSSRYLVKRTGEKVFLECVQDMDHENMFWYRQDPGLGLRLIYFSYDVKMKEKGDIPEGYSVSREKKERFSLILESASTNQTSMYLCASSRGFSYEQYFGPGTRLTVT.

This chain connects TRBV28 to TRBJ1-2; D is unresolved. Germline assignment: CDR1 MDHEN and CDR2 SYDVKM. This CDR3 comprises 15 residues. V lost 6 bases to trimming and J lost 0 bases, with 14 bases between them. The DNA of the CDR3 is TGTGCCAGCAGGTGGAAAAGTGGGGCTAACTATGGCTACACCTTC. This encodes CASRWKSGANYGYTF.

The CDR3 sequence is CASSPEGTTQYF. CDR3 nucleotide sequence: TGTGCCAGCAGCCCCGAAGGGACTACCCAGTACTTC. J is TRBJ2-5 and V is TRBV5-6, with D possibly TRBD2 on 6 matching bases. The CDR3 contains 12 residues. Germline V gives CDR1 SGHDT, CDR2 YYEEEE. The ends were cut back, 4 bases at V and 8 bases at J, with 12 bases in the middle.

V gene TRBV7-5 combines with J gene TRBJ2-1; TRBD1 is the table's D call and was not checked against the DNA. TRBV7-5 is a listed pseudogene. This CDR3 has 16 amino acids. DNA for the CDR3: TGTGTCAGAAGCTTACTCACAGGGCTTCAATATAATGAGCAGTTCTTC. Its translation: CVRSLLTGLQYNEQFF.

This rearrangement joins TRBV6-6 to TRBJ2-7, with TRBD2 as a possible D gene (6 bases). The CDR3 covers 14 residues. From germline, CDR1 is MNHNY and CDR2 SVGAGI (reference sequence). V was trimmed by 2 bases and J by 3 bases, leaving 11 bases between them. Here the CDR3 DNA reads TGTGCCAGCAGTTACCGGGAGAGACACTACGAGCAGTACTTC. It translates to CASSYRERHYEQYF.

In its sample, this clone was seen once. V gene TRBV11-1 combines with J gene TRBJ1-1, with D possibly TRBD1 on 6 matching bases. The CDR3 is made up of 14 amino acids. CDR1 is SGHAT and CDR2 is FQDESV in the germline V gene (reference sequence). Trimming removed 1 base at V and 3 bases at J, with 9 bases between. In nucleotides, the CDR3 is TGTGCCAGCAGCTTAGGGGGGGGCTACACTGAAGCTTTCTTT. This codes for CASSLGGGYTEAFF.

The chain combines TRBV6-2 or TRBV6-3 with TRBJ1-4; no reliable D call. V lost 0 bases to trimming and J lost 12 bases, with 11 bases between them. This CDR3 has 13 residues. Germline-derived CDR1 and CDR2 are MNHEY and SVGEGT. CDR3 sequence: CASSYSLLLELFF. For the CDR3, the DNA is TGTGCCAGCAGTTACTCGCTTCTCCTCGAACTGTTTTTT.

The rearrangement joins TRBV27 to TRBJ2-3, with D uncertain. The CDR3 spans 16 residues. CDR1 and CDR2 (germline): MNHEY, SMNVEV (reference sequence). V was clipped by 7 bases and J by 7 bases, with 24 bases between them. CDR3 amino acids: CASTLDPLRPTHTQYF. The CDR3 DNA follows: TGTGCCAGCACCCTAGACCCATTAAGGCCCACCCATACGCAGTATTTT.

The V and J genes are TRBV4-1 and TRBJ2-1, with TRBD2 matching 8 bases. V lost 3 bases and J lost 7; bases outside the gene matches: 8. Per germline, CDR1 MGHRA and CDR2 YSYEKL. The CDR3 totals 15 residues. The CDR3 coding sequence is TGCGCCAGCAGCCAGGGCGGGGGGACACCAAATGAGCAGTTCTTC. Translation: CASSQGGGTPNEQFF.

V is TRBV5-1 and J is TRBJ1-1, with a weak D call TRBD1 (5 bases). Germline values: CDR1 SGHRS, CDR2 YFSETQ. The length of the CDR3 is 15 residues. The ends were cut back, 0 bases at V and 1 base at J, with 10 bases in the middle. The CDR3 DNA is TGCGCCAGCAGCTTGGTGGGGGTCGCGAACACTGAAGCTTTCTTT. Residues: CASSLVGVANTEAFF.

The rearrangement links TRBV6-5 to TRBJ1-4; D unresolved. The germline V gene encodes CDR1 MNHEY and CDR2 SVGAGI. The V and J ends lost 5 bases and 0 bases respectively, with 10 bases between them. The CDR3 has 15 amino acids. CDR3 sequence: CASSQYTPTNEKLFF. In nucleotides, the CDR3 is TGTGCCAGCAGTCAATACACCCCAACTAATGAAAAACTGTTTTTT.

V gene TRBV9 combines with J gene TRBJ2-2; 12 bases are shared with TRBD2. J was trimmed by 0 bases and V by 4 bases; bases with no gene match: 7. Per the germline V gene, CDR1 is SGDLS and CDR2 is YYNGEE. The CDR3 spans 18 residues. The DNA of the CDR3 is TGTGCCAGCAGCCCCCGACTAGCGGGGGACGCGAACACCGGGGAGCTGTTTTTT. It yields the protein CASSPRLAGDANTGELFF.

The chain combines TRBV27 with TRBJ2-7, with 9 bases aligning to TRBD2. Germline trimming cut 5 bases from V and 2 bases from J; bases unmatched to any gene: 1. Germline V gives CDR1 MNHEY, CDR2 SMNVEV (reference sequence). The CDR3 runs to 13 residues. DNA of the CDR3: TGTGCCAGCAGTCTAGCGGGGCCCTACGAGCAGTACTTC. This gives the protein CASSLAGPYEQYF.

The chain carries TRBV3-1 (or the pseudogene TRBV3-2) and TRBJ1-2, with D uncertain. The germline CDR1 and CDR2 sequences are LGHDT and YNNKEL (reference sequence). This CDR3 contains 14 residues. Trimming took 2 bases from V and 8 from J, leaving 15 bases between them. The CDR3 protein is CASSQQTLLGGYTF. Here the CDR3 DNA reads TGTGCCAGCAGCCAACAGACCCTCTTGGGGGGCTACACCTTC.

DNA of the CDR3: TGTGCCAGCAGTCTTACTAGTCCCCAAGAGACCCAGTACTTC. This encodes CASSLTSPQETQYF. The chain combines TRBV6-5 with TRBJ2-5, with D tentatively TRBD2 (5 bases). Trimming removed 5 bases from V and 1 base from J, with 11 bases in between. CDR1 and CDR2 from the germline V gene are MNHEY and SVGAGI. CDR3 length equals 14 residues.

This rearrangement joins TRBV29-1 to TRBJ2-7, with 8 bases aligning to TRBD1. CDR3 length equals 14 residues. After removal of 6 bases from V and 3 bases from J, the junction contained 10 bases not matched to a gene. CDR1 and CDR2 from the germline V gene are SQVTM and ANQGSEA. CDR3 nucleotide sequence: TGCAGCGTCCTAAAGAGGGACAGGCTCTACGAGCAGTACTTC. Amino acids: CSVLKRDRLYEQYF.